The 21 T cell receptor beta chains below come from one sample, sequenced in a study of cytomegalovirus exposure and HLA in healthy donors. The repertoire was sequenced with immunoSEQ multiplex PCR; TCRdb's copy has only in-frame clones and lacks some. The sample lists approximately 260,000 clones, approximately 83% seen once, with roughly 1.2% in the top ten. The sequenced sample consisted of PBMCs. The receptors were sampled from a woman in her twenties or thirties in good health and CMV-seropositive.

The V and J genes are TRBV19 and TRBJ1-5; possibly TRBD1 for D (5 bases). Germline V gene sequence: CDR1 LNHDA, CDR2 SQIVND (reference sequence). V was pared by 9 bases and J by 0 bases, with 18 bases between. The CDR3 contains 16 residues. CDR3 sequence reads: CASQGPTAYSNQPQHF. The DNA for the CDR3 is TGTGCCAGCCAGGGTCCAACGGCTTATAGCAATCAGCCCCAGCATTTT.

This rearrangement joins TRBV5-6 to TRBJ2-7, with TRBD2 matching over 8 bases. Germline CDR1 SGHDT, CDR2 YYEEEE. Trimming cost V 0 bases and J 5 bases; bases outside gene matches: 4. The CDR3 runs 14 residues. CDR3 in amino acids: CASSLAPGGNEQYF. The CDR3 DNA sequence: TGTGCCAGCAGCTTGGCACCGGGAGGGAACGAGCAGTACTTC.

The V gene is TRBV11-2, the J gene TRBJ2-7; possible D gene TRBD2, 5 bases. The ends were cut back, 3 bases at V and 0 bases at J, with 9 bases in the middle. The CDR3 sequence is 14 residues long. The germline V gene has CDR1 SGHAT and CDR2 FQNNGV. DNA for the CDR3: TGTGCCAGCAGCTTCAGCGGAACCTCCTACGAGCAGTACTTC. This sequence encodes CASSFSGTSYEQYF.

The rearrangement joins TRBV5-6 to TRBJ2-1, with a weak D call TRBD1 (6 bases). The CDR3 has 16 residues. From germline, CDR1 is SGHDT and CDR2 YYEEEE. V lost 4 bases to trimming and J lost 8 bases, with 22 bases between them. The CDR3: CASSQGTGLGWHEQFF. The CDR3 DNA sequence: TGTGCCAGCAGCCAAGGTACAGGGTTGGGTTGGCATGAGCAGTTCTTC.

The CDR3 is CATSRKPGTGVLAQYF. CDR3 bases: TGTGCCACCAGCAGAAAACCCGGGACAGGGGTTTTGGCCCAGTACTTC. The V and J genes are TRBV15 and TRBJ2-5, with TRBD1 matching over 10 bases. This CDR3 comprises 16 residues. V shed 2 bases and J 9 bases; nucleotides not matched to a gene: 12. Germline assignment: CDR1 LNHNV and CDR2 YYDKDF (reference sequence).

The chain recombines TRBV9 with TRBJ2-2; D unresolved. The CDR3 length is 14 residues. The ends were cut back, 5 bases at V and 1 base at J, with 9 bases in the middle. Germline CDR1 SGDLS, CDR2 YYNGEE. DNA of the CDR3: TGTGCCAGCAGGACCTCGGGGAACACCGGGGAGCTGTTTTTT. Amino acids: CASRTSGNTGELFF.

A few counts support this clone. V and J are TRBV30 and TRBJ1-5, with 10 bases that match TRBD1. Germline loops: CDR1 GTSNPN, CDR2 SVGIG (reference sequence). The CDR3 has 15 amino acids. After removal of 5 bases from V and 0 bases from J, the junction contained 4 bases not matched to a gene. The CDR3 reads CAWGTGVTSNQPQHF. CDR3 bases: TGTGCCTGGGGGACAGGGGTTACTAGCAATCAGCCCCAGCATTTT.

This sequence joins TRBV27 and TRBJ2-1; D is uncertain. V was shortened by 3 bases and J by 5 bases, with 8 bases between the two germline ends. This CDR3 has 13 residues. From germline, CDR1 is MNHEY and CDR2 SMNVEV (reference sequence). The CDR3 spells CASSFFRDNEQFF. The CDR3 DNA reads TGTGCCAGCAGTTTTTTCCGAGACAATGAGCAGTTCTTC.

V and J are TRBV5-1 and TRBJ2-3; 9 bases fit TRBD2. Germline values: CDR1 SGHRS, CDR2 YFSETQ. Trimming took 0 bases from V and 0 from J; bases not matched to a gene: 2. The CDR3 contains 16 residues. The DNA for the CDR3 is TGCGCCAGCAGCTTGGGACTAGCGGAAAGCACAGATACGCAGTATTTT. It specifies CASSLGLAESTDTQYF.

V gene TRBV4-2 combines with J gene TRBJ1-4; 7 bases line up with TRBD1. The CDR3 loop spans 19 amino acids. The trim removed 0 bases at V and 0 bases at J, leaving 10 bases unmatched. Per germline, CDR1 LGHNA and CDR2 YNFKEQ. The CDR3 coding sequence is TGTGCCAGCAGCCAAGAGGGGATAGGGACAGTTGCAACTAATGAAAAACTGTTTTTT. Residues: CASSQEGIGTVATNEKLFF.

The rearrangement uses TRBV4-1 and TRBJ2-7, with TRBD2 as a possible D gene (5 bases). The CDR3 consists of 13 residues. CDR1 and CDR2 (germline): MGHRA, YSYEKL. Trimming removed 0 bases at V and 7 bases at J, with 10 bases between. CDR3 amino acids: CASSQDQREEQYF. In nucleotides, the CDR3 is TGCGCCAGCAGCCAAGATCAGAGGGAAGAGCAGTACTTC.

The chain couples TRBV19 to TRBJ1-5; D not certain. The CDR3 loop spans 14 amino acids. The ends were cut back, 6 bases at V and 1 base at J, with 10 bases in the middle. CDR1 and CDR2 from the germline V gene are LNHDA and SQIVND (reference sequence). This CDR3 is CASSPAESNQPQHF. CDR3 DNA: TGTGCCAGTAGCCCCGCAGAAAGCAATCAGCCCCAGCATTTT. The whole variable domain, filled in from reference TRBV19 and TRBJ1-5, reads DGGITQSPKYLFRKEGQNVTLSCEQNLNHDAMYWYRQDPGQGLRLIYYSQIVNDFQKGDIAEGYSVSREKKESFPLTVTSAQKNPTAFYLCASSPAESNQPQHFGDGTRLSIL.

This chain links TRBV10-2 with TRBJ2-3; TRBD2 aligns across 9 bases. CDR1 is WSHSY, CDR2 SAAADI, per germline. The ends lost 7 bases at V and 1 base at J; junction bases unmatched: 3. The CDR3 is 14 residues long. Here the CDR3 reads CASNRTSGTDTQYF. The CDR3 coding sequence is TGCGCCAGCAACAGGACTAGCGGCACAGATACGCAGTATTTT.

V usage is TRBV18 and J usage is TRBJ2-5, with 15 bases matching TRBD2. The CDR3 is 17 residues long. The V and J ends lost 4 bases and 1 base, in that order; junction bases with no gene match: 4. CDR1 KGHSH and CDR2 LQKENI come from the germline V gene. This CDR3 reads CASSLGLAGGLQETQYF. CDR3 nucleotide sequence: TGTGCCAGCTCACTCGGACTAGCGGGAGGGCTCCAAGAGACCCAGTACTTC.

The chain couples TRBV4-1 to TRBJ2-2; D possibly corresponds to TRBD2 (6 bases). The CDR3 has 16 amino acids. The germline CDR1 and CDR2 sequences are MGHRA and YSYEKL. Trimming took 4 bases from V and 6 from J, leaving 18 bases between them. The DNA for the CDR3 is TGCGCCAGCAGCCCGCTCGGCACCCCGGGAGCCGGGGAGCTGTTTTTT. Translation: CASSPLGTPGAGELFF.

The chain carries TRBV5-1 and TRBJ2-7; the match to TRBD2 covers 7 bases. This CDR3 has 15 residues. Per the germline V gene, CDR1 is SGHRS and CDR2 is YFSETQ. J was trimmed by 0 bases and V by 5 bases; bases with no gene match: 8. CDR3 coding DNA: TGCGCCAGCAGGCCTCAGGGCGGGAGCTCCTACGAGCAGTACTTC. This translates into CASRPQGGSSYEQYF.

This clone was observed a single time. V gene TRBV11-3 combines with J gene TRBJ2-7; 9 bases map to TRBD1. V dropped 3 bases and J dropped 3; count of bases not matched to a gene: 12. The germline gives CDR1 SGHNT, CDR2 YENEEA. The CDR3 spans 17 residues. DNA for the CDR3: TGTGCCAGCAGCTTGGAAAGAGGACAGGGGAGTATCTACGAGCAGTACTTC. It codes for CASSLERGQGSIYEQYF.

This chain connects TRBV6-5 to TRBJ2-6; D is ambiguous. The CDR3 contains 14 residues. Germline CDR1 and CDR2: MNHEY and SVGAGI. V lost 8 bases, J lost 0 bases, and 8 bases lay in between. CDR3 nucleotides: TGTGCCAGCGGAGCCAACTCTGGGGCCAACGTCCTGACTTTC. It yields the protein CASGANSGANVLTF.

The CDR3 DNA is TGTGCCAGCAGCTTGAACCCAGGTGAGAACACTGAAGCTTTCTTT. Protein product: CASSLNPGENTEAFF. J is TRBJ1-1 and V is TRBV5-4; D gene ambiguous. V was trimmed by 1 base and J by 1 base, leaving 11 bases between them. Germline-derived CDR1 and CDR2 are SGHNT and YYREEE (reference sequence). This CDR3 comprises 15 residues.

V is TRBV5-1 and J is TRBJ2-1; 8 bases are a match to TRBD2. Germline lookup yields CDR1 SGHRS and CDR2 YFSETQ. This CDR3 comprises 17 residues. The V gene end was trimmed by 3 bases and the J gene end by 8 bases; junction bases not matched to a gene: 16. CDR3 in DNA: TGCGCCAGCAGCTGGGCCCCTGTGAGGAGCGGGAGCTATGAGCAGTTCTTC. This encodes CASSWAPVRSGSYEQFF.

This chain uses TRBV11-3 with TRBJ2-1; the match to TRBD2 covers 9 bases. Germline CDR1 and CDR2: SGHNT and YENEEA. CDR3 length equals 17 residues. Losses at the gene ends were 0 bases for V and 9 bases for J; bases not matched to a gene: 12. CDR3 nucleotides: TGTGCCAGCAGCTTAGATCTTGGCGGGAGGGCTTCGGTTGAGCAGTTCTTC. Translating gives CASSLDLGGRASVEQFF.